The next 3 T cell receptor beta chains were all read from a single sample in a study of beta chain features in type 1 diabetes. Expressed TCRB transcripts were sequenced, since all the RNA that had been isolated was reverse transcribed. Assay used: immunoSEQ multiplex PCR; TCRdb lists only in-frame clones, some missing. Of about 250,000 clones listed, over 12% are singletons. Sequencing was performed on naive CD4+ T cells from blood. These receptor sequences come from a woman in her thirties or forties in good health.

This clone has just a few counts. The genes are TRBV9 and TRBJ2-3; a weak D match, TRBD2 (6 bases). The CDR3 has 15 residues. CDR1 is SGDLS, CDR2 YYNGEE, per germline. V was cut by 0 bases and J by 4 bases, with 12 bases left in between. CDR3 bases: TGTGCCAGCAGCGTAGGGGCGGGGAGGTCAGATACGCAGTATTTT. This translates into CASSVGAGRSDTQYF.

This clone has only a few counts. The V and J genes are TRBV9 and TRBJ2-5; D unresolved. Germline assignment: CDR1 SGDLS and CDR2 YYNGEE. The V end was cut by 4 bases, the J end by 2 bases, with 15 bases between. This CDR3 region has 15 residues. The CDR3 spells CASSLRPAEQETQYF. The CDR3 DNA reads TGTGCCAGCAGCCTCCGGCCGGCGGAGCAAGAGACCCAGTACTTC.

This chain uses TRBV4-3 with TRBJ2-1, with 9 bases lining up with TRBD1. The junction had 6 bases not matched to a gene; V was cut back by 0 bases and J by 3 bases. This CDR3 comprises 17 residues. CDR1 LGHNA and CDR2 YSLEER come from the germline V gene. The CDR3 region is CASSQDPDRGDYNEQFF. The CDR3, as DNA: TGCGCCAGCAGCCAAGATCCCGACAGGGGGGACTACAATGAGCAGTTCTTC.